A single sample gave rise to the 27 T cell receptor beta chains below, sequenced in a study of CD8+ T cells in alopecia areata. RNA extraction was followed by reverse transcription into cDNA, which acted as the sequencing template. Profiled with immunoSEQ multiplex PCR; TCRdb holds only in-frame clones, not every one. This sample carries fewer than 350,000 clones, roughly 60% of them seen once, and the ten largest clones take about 1.8%. Treatment given: oral pan-JAK inhibitor, 5-10 mg twice daily. The specimen was CD4+ T cells sorted from blood, collected at week 24, from a patient treated with tofacitinib. The receptors were sampled from a human donor with alopecia areata.

The chain carries TRBV7-9 and TRBJ1-2; D perhaps matches TRBD1 (5 bases). The CDR3 covers 13 residues. The V end was cut by 7 bases, the J end by 8 bases, with 17 bases between. The germline V gene has CDR1 SEHNR and CDR2 FQNEAQ (reference sequence). The CDR3 DNA reads TGTGCCAGCACCTCCGTGGGGGGTCACGGCTACACCTTC. Its translation is CASTSVGGHGYTF. The full variable domain, with the rest looked up from reference TRBV7-9 and TRBJ1-2, is DTGVSQNPRHKITKRGQNVTFRCDPISEHNRLYWYRQTLGQGPEFLTYFQNEAQLEKSRLLSDRFSAERPKGSFSTLEIQRTEQGDSAMYLCASTSVGGHGYTFGSGTRLTVV.

The rearrangement links TRBV5-1 to TRBJ2-5; D possibly corresponds to TRBD1 (5 bases). V was shortened by 4 bases and J by 3 bases, with 16 bases between the two germline ends. The CDR3 spans 15 residues. From germline, CDR1 is SGHRS and CDR2 YFSETQ. This CDR3 is CASSNNLGVEETQYF. The CDR3 coding sequence is TGCGCCAGCAGCAACAACCTAGGGGTGGAAGAGACCCAGTACTTC.

The chain links TRBV28 to TRBJ2-1; 8 bases are shared with TRBD1. The junction had 6 bases not matched to a gene; V was cut back by 3 bases and J by 5 bases. The CDR3 contains 15 residues. Germline V gene lookup returns CDR1 MDHEN and CDR2 SYDVKM. The CDR3 here is CASSFTRTGNNEQFF. CDR3 in DNA: TGTGCCAGCAGTTTTACCAGGACAGGGAACAATGAGCAGTTCTTC.

This clone has a handful of counts. The CDR3 loop reads CASTPDRGYEQYF. CDR3 nucleotide sequence: TGTGCCAGCACCCCAGACAGGGGCTACGAGCAGTACTTC. V gene TRBV7-2 combines with J gene TRBJ2-7; 8 positions agree with TRBD1. Germline-derived CDR1 and CDR2 are SGHTA and FQGNSA. This CDR3 has 13 residues. V shed 7 bases, J shed 3 bases, and the junction held 5 bases outside the gene matches.

V and J are TRBV5-6 and TRBJ2-1; 7 bases line up with TRBD1. Trimming took 4 bases from V and 9 from J; bases not matched to a gene: 7. Germline V gene lookup returns CDR1 SGHDT and CDR2 YYEEEE. This CDR3 is built from 13 residues. The CDR3 loop is CASSPDREVEQFF. The CDR3 DNA reads as TGTGCCAGCAGCCCTGACAGGGAAGTTGAGCAGTTCTTC.

The CDR3 is CSPRGSGYTF. The CDR3 DNA follows: TGCAGTCCCCGGGGATCTGGCTACACCTTC. V and J are TRBV20-1 and TRBJ1-2, with D unclear. Germline V gene sequence: CDR1 DFQATT, CDR2 SNEGSKA (reference sequence). The CDR3 consists of 10 residues. V dropped 8 bases and J dropped 7 bases, with 11 bases sitting between them.

The chain joins TRBV7-9 to TRBJ2-7; D call uncertain. CDR3 length: 13 amino acids. Germline V gene data show CDR1 as SEHNR and CDR2 as FQNEAQ (reference sequence). The V end lost 2 bases, the J end lost 5 bases, and 10 bases lay between the germline ends. CDR3 in DNA: TGTGCCAGCAGCTTATATGGGGTCGACGAGCAGTACTTC. Protein: CASSLYGVDEQYF.

This chain links TRBV7-2 with TRBJ1-1; no clear D. CDR1 SGHTA and CDR2 FQGNSA come from the germline V gene. This CDR3 has 14 amino acids. Trimming shortened V by 2 bases and J by 2 bases, and 9 bases separated the two germline ends. The CDR3 DNA sequence: TGTGCCAGCAGCTTATCCCGTCAAAACACTGAAGCTTTCTTT. This encodes CASSLSRQNTEAFF.

CDR3 loop: CASSLDENSPLHF. In DNA form, the CDR3 reads TGTGCCAGCAGCTTAGATGAGAATTCACCCCTCCACTTT. This chain links TRBV11-2 with TRBJ1-6, with D uncertain. CDR3 length: 13 amino acids. V was trimmed by 0 bases and J by 7 bases, leaving 4 bases between them. Germline loops: CDR1 SGHAT, CDR2 FQNNGV. Combining the CDR3 with reference TRBV11-2 and TRBJ1-6 gives the whole variable domain EAGVAQSPRYKIIEKRQSVAFWCNPISGHATLYWYQQILGQGPKLLIQFQNNGVVDDSQLPKDRFSAERLKGVDSTLKIQPAKLEDSAVYLCASSLDENSPLHFGNGTRLTVT.

The chain joins TRBV29-1 to TRBJ1-1, with D unclear. The CDR3 loop spans 13 amino acids. Per the germline V gene, CDR1 is SQVTM and CDR2 is ANQGSEA. V was pared by 5 bases and J by 6 bases, with 16 bases between. The CDR3 nucleotides read TGCAGCGTTCGGCCGGGCTCCCGAGCTGAAGCTTTCTTT. Protein: CSVRPGSRAEAFF.

The rearrangement links TRBV29-1 to TRBJ1-1, with unresolved D. In germline, CDR1 is SQVTM, CDR2 ANQGSEA. V was cut by 3 bases and J by 0 bases, with 11 bases left in between. CDR3 size: 14 residues. The CDR3 sequence is CSVDRLLMNTEAFF. The CDR3 DNA follows: TGCAGCGTTGACAGACTACTCATGAACACTGAAGCTTTCTTT.

In its sample, this clone was seen a few times. The chain carries TRBV7-8 and TRBJ2-3; tentatively, D is TRBD2 (7 bases). V lost 2 bases, J lost 3 bases, and 15 bases lay in between. This CDR3 is built from 16 residues. Germline CDR1 is SGHVS and CDR2 is FQNEAQ. CDR3 in DNA: TGTGCCAGCAGCTTAAGAGGGGGGAGGGCGACAGATACGCAGTATTTT. Translated: CASSLRGGRATDTQYF.

CDR3 loop: CSVDPLAGGPDTQYF. The CDR3 region has the DNA TGCAGCGTCGATCCTCTAGCGGGGGGGCCCGATACGCAGTATTTT. This chain links TRBV29-1 with TRBJ2-3, with 12 bases identical to TRBD2. This CDR3 comprises 15 residues. Germline loops: CDR1 SQVTM, CDR2 ANQGSEA. V shed 6 bases and J 6 bases; nucleotides not matched to a gene: 10.

The chain joins TRBV29-1 to TRBJ1-1; tentative D call: TRBD1 (6 bases). The V and J ends lost 6 bases and 0 bases respectively, with 11 bases between them. The germline CDR1 and CDR2 sequences are SQVTM and ANQGSEA. CDR3 length equals 13 residues. CDR3 sequence reads: CSVQGFMNTEAFF. CDR3 nucleotides: TGCAGCGTACAGGGATTCATGAACACTGAAGCTTTCTTT.

The chain employs TRBV9 and TRBJ1-2; no clear D. This CDR3 contains 15 residues. V was cut by 0 bases and J by 6 bases, with 15 bases left in between. Germline-derived CDR1 and CDR2 are SGDLS and YYNGEE. CDR3 region: CASSVAAISAHGYTF. The CDR3 DNA reads TGTGCCAGCAGCGTAGCGGCCATATCGGCACATGGCTACACCTTC.

The chain uses TRBV9 and TRBJ2-7, with 8 bases lining up with TRBD2. Trimming removed 0 bases from V and 2 bases from J; junction bases left unmatched: 4. Germline V lookup: CDR1 SGDLS, CDR2 YYNGEE. This CDR3 spans 15 amino acids. As DNA, the CDR3 is TGTGCCAGCAGCGTAGAAAGCGGGGGCCCCTACGAGCAGTACTTC. This encodes CASSVESGGPYEQYF.

The chain joins TRBV10-2 to TRBJ2-2; D might be TRBD1 (5 bases). Germline CDR1 WSHSY, CDR2 SAAADI. The CDR3 sequence is 16 residues long. Deletions cut 6 bases from V and 1 base from J, with 15 bases between. Here the CDR3 reads CASSLSRQGNTGELFF. CDR3 nucleotide sequence: TGCGCCAGCAGCCTTAGTAGGCAGGGGAACACCGGGGAGCTGTTTTTT.

The chain has TRBV19 and TRBJ2-2, with unresolved D. The CDR3 runs to 11 residues. The V end was cut by 6 bases, the J end by 5 bases, with 4 bases between. The germline V gene encodes CDR1 LNHDA and CDR2 SQIVND (reference sequence). Here the CDR3 reads CASRRTGELFF. As DNA, the CDR3 is TGTGCCAGTAGACGAACCGGGGAGCTGTTTTTT.

The CDR3 DNA sequence: TGTGCCAGCAGCTTATGGGGATTTGGCTACACCTTC. Protein sequence: CASSLWGFGYTF. V and J are TRBV7-2 and TRBJ1-2; D remains unclear. The CDR3 loop spans 12 amino acids. Germline V CDR1 and CDR2: SGHTA, FQGNSA. Trimming shortened V by 2 bases and J by 7 bases, and 8 bases separated the two germline ends.

This clone appeared a few times. V gene TRBV9 combines with J gene TRBJ2-7; D is undetermined. Trimming left V 1 base short and J 7 bases short, with 12 bases between. In germline, CDR1 is SGDLS, CDR2 YYNGEE. The CDR3 is 13 residues long. The CDR3, as DNA: TGTGCCAGCAGCGTACTGACATCGGGTGAGCAGTACTTC. Residues: CASSVLTSGEQYF.

This clone came up a few times. CDR3 sequence: CASSPGTYGYTF. As DNA, the CDR3 is TGTGCCAGCAGCCCGGGCACCTATGGCTACACCTTC. The rearrangement joins TRBV6-5 to TRBJ1-2, with D uncertain. Trimming pared 6 bases from V and 4 bases from J, leaving 9 bases between. Per the germline V gene, CDR1 is MNHEY and CDR2 is SVGAGI. This CDR3 has 12 residues.

The chain is built from TRBV27 and TRBJ2-1; 9 bases agree with TRBD2. Per the germline V gene, CDR1 is MNHEY and CDR2 is SMNVEV (reference sequence). J lost 8 bases, V lost 7 bases, and 12 bases had no gene match. The CDR3 covers 15 residues. The DNA for the CDR3 is TGTGCCAGCACCCCATGGCGGGGGGGCATCCATGAGCAGTTCTTC. Amino acid sequence: CASTPWRGGIHEQFF.

The chain carries TRBV7-2 and TRBJ2-5; maybe TRBD2 (6 bases). The V end lost 8 bases, the J end lost 5 bases, and 12 bases lay between the germline ends. This CDR3 is built from 12 residues. Per the germline V gene, CDR1 is SGHTA and CDR2 is FQGNSA. The CDR3, as DNA: TGTGCCAGCCAGAGACGGGGGGAGACCCAGTACTTC. This gives the protein CASQRRGETQYF.

V usage is TRBV25-1 and J usage is TRBJ2-5; TRBD2 is a possible D gene (5 bases). In germline, CDR1 is MGHDK, CDR2 SYGVNS. Deletions cut 1 base from V and 1 base from J, with 7 bases between. This CDR3 spans 14 amino acids. The CDR3 sequence: CASSELDFQETQYF. CDR3 DNA: TGTGCCAGCAGTGAATTGGACTTCCAAGAGACCCAGTACTTC.

This clone was recorded only once. The chain joins TRBV5-1 to TRBJ1-2; TRBD1 is a possible D gene (6 bases). V was pared by 4 bases and J by 4 bases, with 17 bases between. Germline loops: CDR1 SGHRS, CDR2 YFSETQ. The CDR3 contains 15 residues. CDR3 region: CASSPGAVSGYGYTF. For the CDR3, the DNA is TGCGCCAGCAGCCCGGGGGCGGTGAGCGGCTATGGCTACACCTTC.

The chain links TRBV4-1 to TRBJ1-4, with 7 bases matching TRBD1. The CDR3 sequence is 14 residues long. The germline CDR1 and CDR2 sequences are MGHRA and YSYEKL. Trimming took 0 bases from V and 11 from J; bases not matched to a gene: 6. The CDR3 nucleotides are TGCGCCAGCAGCCAAGACAGACAGGGCCGGAAACTGTTTTTT. It is translated as CASSQDRQGRKLFF.

V gene TRBV15 combines with J gene TRBJ1-1, with 7 nucleotides matching TRBD1. V trimming: 4 bases; J trimming: 8 bases; junction bases outside the gene matches: 13. Germline CDR1 is LNHNV and CDR2 is YYDKDF (reference sequence). The CDR3 runs to 15 residues. CDR3 in DNA: TGTGCCACCAGCAATGAACAGGGGCGGTTTGGGGAAGCTTTCTTT. Its protein product is CATSNEQGRFGEAFF.